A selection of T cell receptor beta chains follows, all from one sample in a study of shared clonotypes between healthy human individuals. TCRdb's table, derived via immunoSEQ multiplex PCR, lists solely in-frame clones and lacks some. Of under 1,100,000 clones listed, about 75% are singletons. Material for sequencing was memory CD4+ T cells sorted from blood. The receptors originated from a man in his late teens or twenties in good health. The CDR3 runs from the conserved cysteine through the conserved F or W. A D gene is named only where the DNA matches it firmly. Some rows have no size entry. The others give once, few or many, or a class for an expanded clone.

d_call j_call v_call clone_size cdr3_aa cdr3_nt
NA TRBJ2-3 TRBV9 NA CASSVQTSTDTQYF TGTGCCAGCAGCGTACAAACTAGCACAGATACGCAGTATTTT
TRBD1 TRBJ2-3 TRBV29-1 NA CSVGAGTAGTDTQYF TGCAGCGTTGGAGCCGGGACAGCAGGGACAGATACGCAGTATTTT
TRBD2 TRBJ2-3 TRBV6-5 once CASTLAGGPWETQYF TGTGCCAGCACCTTAGCGGGAGGGCCCTGGGAAACGCAGTATTTT
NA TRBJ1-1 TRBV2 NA CASSPRVLGDTEAFF TGTGCCAGCAGCCCCAGGGTCCTGGGGGACACTGAAGCTTTCTTT
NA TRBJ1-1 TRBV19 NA CASSTYEATEAFF TGTGCCAGTAGTACGTATGAGGCCACTGAAGCTTTCTTT
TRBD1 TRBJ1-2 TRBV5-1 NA CASSPEGQGYGYTF TGCGCCAGCAGCCCCGAGGGACAGGGCTATGGCTACACCTTC
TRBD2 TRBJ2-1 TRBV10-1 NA CASSGTNDNEQFF TGCGCCAGCAGCGGGACTAACGACAATGAGCAGTTCTTC
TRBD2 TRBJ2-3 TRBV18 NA CASSRRTSGRALPDTQYF TGTGCCAGCTCACGACGGACTAGCGGGAGGGCCCTCCCAGATACGCAGTATTTT
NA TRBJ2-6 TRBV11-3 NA CASSLVMTVSGANVLTF TGTGCCAGCAGCTTGGTTATGACGGTCTCTGGGGCCAACGTCCTGACTTTC
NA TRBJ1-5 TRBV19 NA CASSIAGFHSNQPQHF TGTGCCAGTAGTATAGCCGGGTTCCATAGCAATCAGCCCCAGCATTTT
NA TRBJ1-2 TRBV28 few CASSLTASDNYGYTF TGTGCCAGCAGTTTGACCGCGTCGGATAACTATGGCTACACCTTC
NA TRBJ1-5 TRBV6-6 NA CASQGLLYQPQHF TGTGCCAGCCAGGGATTACTGTATCAGCCCCAGCATTTT
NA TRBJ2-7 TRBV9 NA CASSVQPLGEQYF TGTGCCAGCAGCGTACAACCACTTGGGGAGCAGTACTTC
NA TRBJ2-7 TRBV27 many CASSTAGTVRYEQYF TGTGCCAGCAGTACCGCCGGGACGGTTCGCTACGAGCAGTACTTC
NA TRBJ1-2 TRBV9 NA CASSVDGRGGYGYTF TGTGCCAGCAGCGTAGATGGCAGGGGAGGCTATGGCTACACCTTC
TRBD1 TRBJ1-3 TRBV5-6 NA CASSLGDRVRNTIYF TGTGCCAGCAGCTTGGGGGACAGGGTCAGAAACACCATATATTTT
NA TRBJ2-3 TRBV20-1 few CSARGGTQYF TGCAGTGCTAGAGGAGGTACGCAGTATTTT
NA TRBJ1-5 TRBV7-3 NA CASSSAWGNQPQHF TGTGCCAGCAGCTCCGCATGGGGAAATCAGCCCCAGCATTTT
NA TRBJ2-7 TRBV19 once CASSAKGKSPGRSYEQYF TGTGCCAGTAGTGCAAAGGGGAAGAGCCCCGGGAGATCCTACGAGCAGTACTTC
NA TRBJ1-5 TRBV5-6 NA CASSLSPGVSNQPQHF TGTGCCAGCAGCTTGAGTCCTGGGGTTAGCAATCAGCCCCAGCATTTT
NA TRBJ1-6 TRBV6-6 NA CASSRIGGARSPLHF TGTGCCAGCAGCCGTATTGGGGGCGCAAGGTCACCCCTCCACTTT
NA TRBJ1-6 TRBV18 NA CASSPKGNSPLHF TGTGCCAGCTCACCGAAGGGGAATTCACCCCTCCACTTT
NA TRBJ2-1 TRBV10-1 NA CASSEGLSFHEQFF TGCGCCAGCAGCGAGGGCCTTAGCTTCCATGAGCAGTTCTTC
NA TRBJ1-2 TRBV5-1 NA CASSLAPAPNYGYTF TGCGCCAGCAGCTTGGCTCCAGCCCCTAACTATGGCTACACCTTC